A selection of T cell receptor beta chains follows, all from one sample in a study of blood T cell repertoires in COVID-19. Clones were read by immunoSEQ multiplex PCR, and TCRdb kept only the in-frame ones, dropping some. The sample lists fewer than 250,000 clones; over 75% were seen once. The specimen sequenced was PBMCs or T cells enriched from blood (not recorded which). These receptors were taken from a woman in her forties with acute COVID-19. The CDR3 runs from the conserved cysteine through the conserved F or W. The D gene is left open where the match is weak. Clone size appears in some rows only: once, few, many, or a class for an expanded clone.

V gene	J gene	clone size	D gene	CDR3 DNA	CDR3 protein
TRBV6-2/TRBV6-3	TRBJ2-6	few	.	TGTGCCAGCAGTTACTGGGGCCAGGGCGGCAACGTCCTGACTTTC	CASSYWGQGGNVLTF
TRBV27	TRBJ2-7	.	.	TGTGCCAGCAGTAAAGGGGATGCCGCCTACGAGCAGTACTTC	CASSKGDAAYEQYF
TRBV18	TRBJ2-5	.	.	TGTGCCAGCTCACCCCGCGCGGGGCGGGAGACCCAGTACTTC	CASSPRAGRETQYF
TRBV7-9	TRBJ2-5	once	.	TGTGCCAGCAGCCCCCCCGGCAGGGGAGGGGAGACCCAGTACTTC	CASSPPGRGGETQYF
TRBV19	TRBJ2-3	.	.	TGTGCCAGTAGTACTAGACTGGGTTACACAGATACGCAGTATTTT	CASSTRLGYTDTQYF
TRBV30	TRBJ1-6	.	TRBD1	TGTGCCTGGAGTGTAGGGACAGGAGATTTTTATAATTCACCCCTCCACTTT	CAWSVGTGDFYNSPLHF
TRBV3-1/TRBV3-2	TRBJ2-5	.	TRBD2	TGTGCCAGCATCCGCGGACTAGCGGGAGGTAGGCTGCAAGAGACCCAGTACTTC	CASIRGLAGGRLQETQYF
TRBV7-2	TRBJ2-5	.	TRBD2	TGTGCCAGCAGCTTAGTCGGGACTAGCGGAAGGGAGACCCAGTACTTC	CASSLVGTSGRETQYF
TRBV28	TRBJ2-3	.	TRBD2	TGTGCCTATAGCGGGAGTGGACGAACGGGGGATACGCAGTATTTT	CAYSGSGRTGDTQYF
TRBV29-1	TRBJ2-7	few	TRBD1	TGCAGCGTTGACGCGACAGGGAGCTCCTACGAGCAGTACTTC	CSVDATGSSYEQYF
TRBV19	TRBJ2-3	.	TRBD2	TGTGCCAGTAGTATCGAAGCGGGAGGGACAGATACGCAGTATTTT	CASSIEAGGTDTQYF
TRBV5-6	TRBJ2-1	.	TRBD1	TGTGCCAGCAGCGGGACAGGGGGGACCGTCGAGCAGTTCTTC	CASSGTGGTVEQFF
TRBV19	TRBJ1-5	.	.	TGTGCCAGTAGTATAATCCAGGGTTTTAATCAGCCCCAGCATTTT	CASSIIQGFNQPQHF
TRBV6-5	TRBJ2-1	.	TRBD2	TGTGCCAGCAGTTTCGGATTAGCGGGAGCAAATGAGCAGTTCTTC	CASSFGLAGANEQFF
TRBV5-1	TRBJ2-3	.	TRBD2	TGCGCCAGCAGCTTGGCCATAACTAGCGGGAGGAACACAGATACGCAGTATTTT	CASSLAITSGRNTDTQYF
TRBV2	TRBJ1-5	.	TRBD1	TGTGCCAGCAGTGTGTGGACAGGGGATCAGCCCCAGCATTTT	CASSVWTGDQPQHF
TRBV20-1	TRBJ2-7	.	TRBD1	TGCAGTGCTAGTGCCGGGACAGGGGGCGACCTCGCTTACTACGAGCAGTACTTC	CSASAGTGGDLAYYEQYF
TRBV14	TRBJ1-1	.	TRBD1	TGTGCCAGCAGCCAAGAAGTGGGCTCAGGGGGGAACACTGAAGCTTTCTTT	CASSQEVGSGGNTEAFF
TRBV24-1	TRBJ2-1	.	.	TGTGCCACCAGTGCCGCGGGAAGGGCCACCCCCTACAATGAGCAGTTCTTC	CATSAAGRATPYNEQFF
TRBV10-3	TRBJ1-1	.	TRBD1	TGTGCCATCAGCGAGGACAGGGGGAACACTGAAGCTTTCTTT	CAISEDRGNTEAFF
TRBV7-9	TRBJ2-1	.	.	TGTGCCAGCAGCTTAGGGAGGGTAAGGAATGAGCAGTTCTTC	CASSLGRVRNEQFF
TRBV3-1/TRBV3-2	TRBJ1-5	.	.	TGTGCCAGCAGCCAAGATCCCCCAGGATTTAGCAATCAGCCCCAGCATTTT	CASSQDPPGFSNQPQHF
TRBV7-2	TRBJ1-2	few	TRBD1	TGTGCCAGCAGCTTTGGGGACAGGCCTAACTATGGCTACACCTTC	CASSFGDRPNYGYTF
TRBV6-5	TRBJ1-2	.	TRBD1	TGTGCCAGCAGTTCTCAGGGGGCCGGTTACGGCTACACCTTC	CASSSQGAGYGYTF
TRBV18	TRBJ1-2	once	.	TGTGCCAGCTCACCACAACAGGACCGATATGGCTACACCTTC	CASSPQQDRYGYTF
TRBV4-3	TRBJ2-5	few	TRBD1	TGCGCCAGCAGTAGGGGACAGGGCCAAGAGACCCAGTACTTC	CASSRGQGQETQYF
TRBV30	TRBJ1-3	.	.	TGTGCCTGGAGTGGGGGGGGCCCGAACACCATATATTTT	CAWSGGGPNTIYF
TRBV9	TRBJ1-1	.	.	TGTGCCAGCAGCGTAGTGTTAGGGGAGCGGGGGACTGAAGCTTTCTTT	CASSVVLGERGTEAFF
TRBV28	TRBJ1-1	few	.	TGTGCCAGCTCGAGGGGGGGGAACACTGAAGCTTTCTTT	CASSRGGNTEAFF
TRBV11-2	TRBJ2-2	.	.	TGTGCCAGCAGCTTAGTCCCTAGCAGTGGGGAGCTGTTTTTT	CASSLVPSSGELFF
TRBV6-1	TRBJ1-2	.	.	TGTGCCAGCAGTGAAGAAACAGCCAATAACTATGGCTACACCTTC	CASSEETANNYGYTF
TRBV7-2	TRBJ1-2	few	TRBD1	TGTGCCAGCAGTGGGACAGCCGAAAACTATGGCTACACCTTC	CASSGTAENYGYTF
TRBV28	TRBJ1-1	.	.	TGTGCCAGCAGTTTGGGGGGTTGGGCTGAAGCTTTCTTT	CASSLGGWAEAFF
TRBV6-5	TRBJ1-2	.	.	TGTGCCAGCAGTTACCGTGGGGGGTATGGCTACACCTTC	CASSYRGGYGYTF
TRBV7-9	TRBJ1-5	.	TRBD1	TGTGCCAGCAGTCCCGACAGGGTCGGCAATCAGCCCCAGCATTTT	CASSPDRVGNQPQHF
TRBV6-4	TRBJ2-3	.	.	TGTGCCAGCAGTGCCAGGGGCCAGGGGGATACGCAGTATTTT	CASSARGQGDTQYF
TRBV5-1	TRBJ1-1	.	TRBD1	TGCGCCAGCAGCTTCACGACCAGGGGGACTGAAGCTTTCTTT	CASSFTTRGTEAFF
TRBV7-9	TRBJ1-1	.	.	TGTGCCAGCAGCTTATCGGGGTCGAACACTGAAGCTTTCTTT	CASSLSGSNTEAFF
TRBV28	TRBJ2-5	.	TRBD1	TGTGCCAGCAGTTTACAGGGGGCGGAGGGAGAGACCCAGTACTTC	CASSLQGAEGETQYF
TRBV3-1/TRBV3-2	TRBJ2-7	few	TRBD2	TGTGCCAGCAGCCCGTTAGCGGGGGGTCCCTACGAGCAGTACTTC	CASSPLAGGPYEQYF
TRBV29-1	TRBJ2-3	once	TRBD2	TGCAGCGTTGAAGATTTTAGGACTAGCGGGGGGAATACGCAGTATTTT	CSVEDFRTSGGNTQYF
TRBV11-2	TRBJ2-7	few	.	TGTGCCAGCAGCGGAACGGCCGGTAGGGGACACAGCTCCTACGAGCAGTACTTC	CASSGTAGRGHSSYEQYF
TRBV6-2/TRBV6-3	TRBJ1-5	.	.	TGTGCCAGCAGCCCACGGGATCAGCCCCAGCATTTT	CASSPRDQPQHF
TRBV11-2	TRBJ1-3	.	TRBD1	TGTGCCAGCAGCCCGCTGGACAGGGCCTCTGGAAACACCATATATTTT	CASSPLDRASGNTIYF